This is a list of T cell receptor beta chains from one sample in a study of cytomegalovirus exposure and HLA in healthy donors. Only in-frame clones appear in the TCRdb table, and some are missing; sequencing was by immunoSEQ multiplex PCR. Recorded for this sample: under 250,000 clones. The sequencing sample was made of PBMCs. These receptors were obtained from a girl aged 2 to 9 in good health and CMV-seropositive. CDR3s include the opening cysteine and the closing phenylalanine or tryptophan. A D gene is named only where the DNA matches it firmly.

V gene	J gene	D gene	CDR3 protein
TRBV6-6	TRBJ2-3	TRBD2	CASRTSGRGTDTQYF
TRBV28	TRBJ2-7	TRBD1	CASSRVGGQSSYEQYF
TRBV27	TRBJ2-1	.	CASSLSPPRYNEQFF
TRBV18	TRBJ2-2	.	CASLPTANTGELFF
TRBV6-5	TRBJ2-1	TRBD2	CASSVLAGGYNEQFF
TRBV11-2	TRBJ2-7	.	CASSLTSSYEQYF
TRBV23-1	TRBJ2-7	TRBD2	CAPYGGVGYEQYF
TRBV9	TRBJ2-1	.	CASSVSASSSYNEQFF
TRBV9	TRBJ2-2	TRBD2	CASSVLGRDTGELFF
TRBV5-1	TRBJ2-7	.	CASSLDFSRTNPSEQKYF
TRBV18	TRBJ2-7	.	CASSPPGDSSYEQYF
TRBV5-4	TRBJ2-3	.	CASSLEKRAIDTQYF
TRBV7-6	TRBJ2-5	.	CASSLSRDPRGTQYF